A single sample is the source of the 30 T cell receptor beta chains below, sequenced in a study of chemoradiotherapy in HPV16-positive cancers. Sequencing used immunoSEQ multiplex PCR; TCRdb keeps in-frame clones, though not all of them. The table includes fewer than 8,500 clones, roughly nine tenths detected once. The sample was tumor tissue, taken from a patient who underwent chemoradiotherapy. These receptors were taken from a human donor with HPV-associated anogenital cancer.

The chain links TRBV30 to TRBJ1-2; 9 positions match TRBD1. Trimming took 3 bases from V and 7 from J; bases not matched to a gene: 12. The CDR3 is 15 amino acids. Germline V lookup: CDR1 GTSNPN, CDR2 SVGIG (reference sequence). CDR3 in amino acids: CAWRTAGTGSGGYTF. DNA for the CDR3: TGTGCCTGGAGGACGGCCGGGACAGGGAGCGGTGGCTACACCTTC.

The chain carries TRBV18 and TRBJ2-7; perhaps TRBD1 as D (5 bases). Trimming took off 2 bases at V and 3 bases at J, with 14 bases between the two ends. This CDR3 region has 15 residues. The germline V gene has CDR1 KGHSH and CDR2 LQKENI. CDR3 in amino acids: CASSPTRDSLYEQYF. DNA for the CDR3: TGTGCCAGCTCACCAACCCGAGACAGTCTCTACGAGCAGTACTTC.

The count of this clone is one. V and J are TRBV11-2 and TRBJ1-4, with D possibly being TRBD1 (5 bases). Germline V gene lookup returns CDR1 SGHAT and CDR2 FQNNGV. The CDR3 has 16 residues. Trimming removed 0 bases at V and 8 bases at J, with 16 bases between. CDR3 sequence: CASSLDEAGLWEKLFF. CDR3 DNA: TGTGCCAGCAGCTTAGATGAAGCAGGGTTGTGGGAAAAACTGTTTTTT.

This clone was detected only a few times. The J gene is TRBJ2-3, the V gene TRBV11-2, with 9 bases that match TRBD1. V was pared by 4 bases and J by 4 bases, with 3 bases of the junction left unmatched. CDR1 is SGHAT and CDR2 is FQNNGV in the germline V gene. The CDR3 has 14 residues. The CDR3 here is CASSSGDRADTQYF. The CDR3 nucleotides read TGTGCCAGCAGCTCCGGGGACAGGGCAGATACGCAGTATTTT. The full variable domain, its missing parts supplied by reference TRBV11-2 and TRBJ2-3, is EAGVAQSPRYKIIEKRQSVAFWCNPISGHATLYWYQQILGQGPKLLIQFQNNGVVDDSQLPKDRFSAERLKGVDSTLKIQPAKLEDSAVYLCASSSGDRADTQYFGPGTRLTVL.

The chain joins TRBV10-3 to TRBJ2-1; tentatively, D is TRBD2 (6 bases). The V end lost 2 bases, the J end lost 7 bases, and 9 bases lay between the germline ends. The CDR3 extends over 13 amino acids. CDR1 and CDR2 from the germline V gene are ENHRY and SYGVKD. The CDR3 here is CAISEGTPNEQFF. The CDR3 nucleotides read TGTGCCATCAGTGAGGGGACTCCGAATGAGCAGTTCTTC.

The CDR3 region is CASNRTDSYEQYF. CDR3 DNA sequence: TGCGCCAGCAACAGGACGGACTCCTACGAGCAGTACTTC. The chain links TRBV10-1 to TRBJ2-7; D perhaps matches TRBD1 (5 bases). Germline V gene sequence: CDR1 WNHNN, CDR2 SYGVQD (reference sequence). The germline V and J ends were trimmed by 7 bases and 0 bases, with 10 bases remaining between them. CDR3 size: 13 residues.

In DNA form, the CDR3 reads TGTGCTAGTGGTCACCAAACAGGGCAAGGGGCCAAAAACATTCAGTACTTC. Translation: CASGHQTGQGAKNIQYF. The J gene is TRBJ2-4, the V gene TRBV12-5; tentative D call: TRBD1 (6 bases). V lost 5 bases to trimming and J lost 1 base, with 18 bases between them. This CDR3 is built from 17 residues. Germline lookup yields CDR1 LGHNT and CDR2 FRNRAP. Looking up the rest from reference TRBV12-5 and TRBJ2-4 gives the full variable domain: DARVTQTPRHKVTEMGQEVTMRCQPILGHNTVFWYRQTMMQGLELLAYFRNRAPLDDSGMPKDRFSAEMPDATLATLKIQPSEPRDSAVYFCASGHQTGQGAKNIQYFGAGTRLSVL.

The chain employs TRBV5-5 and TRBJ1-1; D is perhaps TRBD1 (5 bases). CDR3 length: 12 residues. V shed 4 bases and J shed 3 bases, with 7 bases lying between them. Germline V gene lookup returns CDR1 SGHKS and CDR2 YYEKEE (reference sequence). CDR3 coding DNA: TGTGCCAGCAGCCGGGGGGACACTGAAGCTTTCTTT. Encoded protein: CASSRGDTEAFF. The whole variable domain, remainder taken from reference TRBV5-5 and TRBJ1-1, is DAGVTQSPTHLIKTRGQQVTLRCSPISGHKSVSWYQQVLGQGPQFIFQYYEKEERGRGNFPDRFSARQFPNYSSELNVNALLLGDSALYLCASSRGDTEAFFGQGTRLTVV.

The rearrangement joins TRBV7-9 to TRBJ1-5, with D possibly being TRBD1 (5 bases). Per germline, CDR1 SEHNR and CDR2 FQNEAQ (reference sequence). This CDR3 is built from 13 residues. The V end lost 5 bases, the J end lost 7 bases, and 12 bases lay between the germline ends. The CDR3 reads CASSTGTGQPQHF. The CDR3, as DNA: TGTGCCAGCAGCACTGGGACGGGGCAGCCCCAGCATTTT.

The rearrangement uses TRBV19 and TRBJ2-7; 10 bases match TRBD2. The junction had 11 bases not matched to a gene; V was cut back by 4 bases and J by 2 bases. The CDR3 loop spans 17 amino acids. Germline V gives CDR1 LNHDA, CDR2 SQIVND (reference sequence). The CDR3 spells CASSKKSGLADTYEQYF. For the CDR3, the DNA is TGTGCCAGTAGTAAGAAATCCGGACTAGCGGATACCTACGAGCAGTACTTC.

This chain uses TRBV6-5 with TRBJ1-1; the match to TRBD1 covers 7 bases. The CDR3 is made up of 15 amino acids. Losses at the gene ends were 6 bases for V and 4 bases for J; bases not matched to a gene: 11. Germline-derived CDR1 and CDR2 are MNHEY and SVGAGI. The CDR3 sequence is CASRTTSGGRTEAFF. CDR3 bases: TGTGCCAGCAGAACCACCTCAGGGGGTCGCACTGAAGCTTTCTTT.

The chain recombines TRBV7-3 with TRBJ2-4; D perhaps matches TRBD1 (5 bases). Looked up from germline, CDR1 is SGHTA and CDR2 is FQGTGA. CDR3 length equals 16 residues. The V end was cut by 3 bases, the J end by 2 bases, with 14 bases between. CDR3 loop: CASSFIRRVPKNIQYF. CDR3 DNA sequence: TGTGCCAGCAGCTTTATCCGCAGGGTCCCCAAAAACATTCAGTACTTC.

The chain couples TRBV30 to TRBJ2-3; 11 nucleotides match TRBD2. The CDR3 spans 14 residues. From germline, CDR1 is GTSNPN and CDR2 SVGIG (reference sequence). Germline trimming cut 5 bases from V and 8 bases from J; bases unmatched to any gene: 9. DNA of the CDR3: TGTGCCTGGGCGACTAGCGGGGCCCGAGGTACGCAGTATTTT. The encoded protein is CAWATSGARGTQYF.

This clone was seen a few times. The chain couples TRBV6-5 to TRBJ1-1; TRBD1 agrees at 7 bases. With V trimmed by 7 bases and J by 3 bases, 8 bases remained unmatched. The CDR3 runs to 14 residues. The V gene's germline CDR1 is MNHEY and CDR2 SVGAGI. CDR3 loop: CASKGATGYTEAFF. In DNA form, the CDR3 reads TGTGCCAGCAAAGGGGCGACAGGGTACACTGAAGCTTTCTTT.

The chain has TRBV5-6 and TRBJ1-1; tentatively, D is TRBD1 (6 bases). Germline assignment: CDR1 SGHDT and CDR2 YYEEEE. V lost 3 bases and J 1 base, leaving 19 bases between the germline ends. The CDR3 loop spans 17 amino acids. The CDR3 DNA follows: TGTGCCAGCAGCTCGTCAGGGGCCAGGGCTCCGAACACTGAAGCTTTCTTT. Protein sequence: CASSSSGARAPNTEAFF.

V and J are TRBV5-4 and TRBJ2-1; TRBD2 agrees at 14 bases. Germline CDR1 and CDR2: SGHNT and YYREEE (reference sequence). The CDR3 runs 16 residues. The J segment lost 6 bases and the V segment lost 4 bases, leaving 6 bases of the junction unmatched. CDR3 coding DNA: TGTGCCAGCAGCGGTAGGACTAGCGGGAGGATCAATGAGCAGTTCTTC. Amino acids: CASSGRTSGRINEQFF.

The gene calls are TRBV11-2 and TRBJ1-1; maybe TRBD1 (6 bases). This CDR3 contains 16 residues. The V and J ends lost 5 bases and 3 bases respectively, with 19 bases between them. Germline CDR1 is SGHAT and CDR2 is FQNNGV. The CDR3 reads CASSRSPGQWDTEAFF. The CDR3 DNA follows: TGTGCCAGCAGCCGGAGTCCGGGACAATGGGACACTGAAGCTTTCTTT.

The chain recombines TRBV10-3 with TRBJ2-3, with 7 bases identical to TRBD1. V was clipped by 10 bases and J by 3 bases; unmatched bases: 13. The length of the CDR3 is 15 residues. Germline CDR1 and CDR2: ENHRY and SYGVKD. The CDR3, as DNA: TGTGCCACCAGGGGGATCGCACAGGGAACAGATACGCAGTATTTT. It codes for CATRGIAQGTDTQYF.

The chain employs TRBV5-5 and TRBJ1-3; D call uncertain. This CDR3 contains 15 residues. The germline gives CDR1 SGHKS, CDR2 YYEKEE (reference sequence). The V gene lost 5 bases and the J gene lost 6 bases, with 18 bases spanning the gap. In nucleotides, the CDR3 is TGTGCCAGCAGTTATGCCGGCGCTTCGGAAAACACCATATATTTT. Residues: CASSYAGASENTIYF. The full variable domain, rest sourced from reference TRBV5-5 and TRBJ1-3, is DAGVTQSPTHLIKTRGQQVTLRCSPISGHKSVSWYQQVLGQGPQFIFQYYEKEERGRGNFPDRFSARQFPNYSSELNVNALLLGDSALYLCASSYAGASENTIYFGEGSWLTVV.

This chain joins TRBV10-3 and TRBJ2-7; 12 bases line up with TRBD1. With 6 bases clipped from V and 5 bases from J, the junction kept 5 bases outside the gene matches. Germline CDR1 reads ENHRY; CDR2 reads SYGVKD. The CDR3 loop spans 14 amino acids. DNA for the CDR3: TGTGCCATCAGGCCGGGACAGGGGGCGGACGAGCAGTACTTC. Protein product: CAIRPGQGADEQYF.

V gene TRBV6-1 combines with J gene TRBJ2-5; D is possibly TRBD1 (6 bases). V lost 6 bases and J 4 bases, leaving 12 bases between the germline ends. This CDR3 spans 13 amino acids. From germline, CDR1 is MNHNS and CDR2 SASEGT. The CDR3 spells CASSAQGRETQYF. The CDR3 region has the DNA TGTGCCAGCAGCGCTCAGGGGAGAGAGACCCAGTACTTC.

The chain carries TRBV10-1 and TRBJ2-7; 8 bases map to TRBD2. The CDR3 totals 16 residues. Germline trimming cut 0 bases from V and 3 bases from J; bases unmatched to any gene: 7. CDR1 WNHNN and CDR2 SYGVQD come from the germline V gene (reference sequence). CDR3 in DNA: TGCGCCAGCAGTGAGTCTGGGGCGGGAGGTGTCTACGAGCAGTACTTC. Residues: CASSESGAGGVYEQYF.

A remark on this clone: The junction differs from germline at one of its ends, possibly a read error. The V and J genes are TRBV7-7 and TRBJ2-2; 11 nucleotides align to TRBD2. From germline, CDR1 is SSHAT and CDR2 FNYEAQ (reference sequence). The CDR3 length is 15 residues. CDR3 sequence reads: CASSPTSGMVGELFF. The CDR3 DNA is TGTGCTAGCAGTCCGACTAGCGGGATGGTCGGGGAGCTGTTTTTT.

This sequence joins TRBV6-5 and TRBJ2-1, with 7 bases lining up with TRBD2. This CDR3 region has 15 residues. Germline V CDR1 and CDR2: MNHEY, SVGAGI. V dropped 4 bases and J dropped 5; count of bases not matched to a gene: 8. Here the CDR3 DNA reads TGTGCCAGCAGTTCGGCGGGAGACGCGCACAATGAGCAGTTCTTC. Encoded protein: CASSSAGDAHNEQFF.

CDR3 protein: CASSLDRDGRVSYEQYF. CDR3 in DNA: TGTGCCAGCAGCTTAGATCGGGACGGGAGGGTCTCCTACGAGCAGTACTTC. The chain employs TRBV11-3 and TRBJ2-7; TRBD2 matches at 8 bases. From germline, CDR1 is SGHNT and CDR2 YENEEA. With 0 bases clipped from V and 0 bases from J, the junction kept 7 bases outside the gene matches. The CDR3 is 17 residues long.

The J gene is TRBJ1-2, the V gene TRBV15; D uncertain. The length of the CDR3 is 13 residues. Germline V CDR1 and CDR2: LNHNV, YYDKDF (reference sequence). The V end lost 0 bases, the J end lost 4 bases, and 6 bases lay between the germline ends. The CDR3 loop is CATSRDHFYGYTF. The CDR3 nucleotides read TGTGCCACCAGCAGAGATCACTTCTATGGCTACACCTTC.

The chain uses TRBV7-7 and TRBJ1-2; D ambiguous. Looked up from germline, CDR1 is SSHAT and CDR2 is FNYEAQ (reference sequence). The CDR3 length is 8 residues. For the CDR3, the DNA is TGTGCTACTTATGGCTACACCTTC. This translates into CATYGYTF.

Here the CDR3 DNA reads TGTGCCAGCAGTCCGGGGACAGGCCTCCGTACGCAGTATTTT. Amino acid sequence: CASSPGTGLRTQYF. The chain carries TRBV27 and TRBJ2-3; TRBD1 matches 8 bases. The V gene end was trimmed by 5 bases and the J gene end by 8 bases; junction bases not matched to a gene: 9. CDR1 and CDR2 from the germline V gene are MNHEY and SMNVEV (reference sequence). The CDR3 is 14 amino acids.

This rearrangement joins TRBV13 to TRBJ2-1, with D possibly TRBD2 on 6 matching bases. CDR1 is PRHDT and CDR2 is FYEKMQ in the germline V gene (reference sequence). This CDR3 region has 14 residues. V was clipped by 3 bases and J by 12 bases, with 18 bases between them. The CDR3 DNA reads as TGTGCCAGCAGCTTCGGGGGAGCGGGCTCGGGGCAGTTCTTC. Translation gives CASSFGGAGSGQFF.

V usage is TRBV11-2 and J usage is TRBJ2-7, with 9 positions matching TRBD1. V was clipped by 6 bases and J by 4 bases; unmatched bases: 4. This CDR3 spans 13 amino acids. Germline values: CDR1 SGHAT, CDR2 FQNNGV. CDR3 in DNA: TGTGCCAGCAGAGGGGACAGGGCGTACGAGCAGTACTTC. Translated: CASRGDRAYEQYF.